This entry lists 32 T cell receptor beta chains sequenced from one sample in a study of tumor-infiltrating lymphocytes in localized non-small cell lung cancer. The repertoire was sequenced with immunoSEQ multiplex PCR; TCRdb's copy has only in-frame clones and lacks some. The data show roughly 13,000 clones, roughly 70% seen once. The sequenced material came from lung tumor tissue. Receptors were obtained from a human donor with non-small cell lung cancer.

The chain uses TRBV13 and TRBJ2-6; 12 bases line up with TRBD1. Per germline, CDR1 PRHDT and CDR2 FYEKMQ (reference sequence). The CDR3 has 18 amino acids. V gave up 4 bases and J gave up 0 bases; unmatched junction bases: 4. As DNA, the CDR3 is TGTGCCAGCAGCTCCACGGGACAGGGGGCCTCTGGGGCCAACGTCCTGACTTTC. As protein: CASSSTGQGASGANVLTF.

This clone was counted a single time. The J gene is TRBJ2-7, the V gene TRBV28; 9 bases map to TRBD1. From germline, CDR1 is MDHEN and CDR2 SYDVKM. CDR3 length: 16 amino acids. With V trimmed by 6 bases and J by 9 bases, 18 bases remained unmatched. The CDR3 protein is CASRPHSEDRGLVQYF. DNA for the CDR3: TGTGCCAGCAGACCCCACAGTGAGGACAGGGGTTTGGTGCAGTACTTC. Supplemented by reference TRBV28 and TRBJ2-7, the full variable domain reads DVKVTQSSRYLVKRTGEKVFLECVQDMDHENMFWYRQDPGLGLRLIYFSYDVKMKEKGDIPEGYSVSREKKERFSLILESASTNQTSMYLCASRPHSEDRGLVQYFGPGTRLTVT.

The chain links TRBV28 to TRBJ2-6; 7 bases map to TRBD1. After removal of 5 bases from V and 6 bases from J, the junction contained 10 bases not matched to a gene. Germline CDR1 and CDR2: MDHEN and SYDVKM. The CDR3 is 16 amino acids. CDR3 in DNA: TGTGCCAGCAGTGGCGAACAGGGGTATACGGCCAACGTCCTGACTTTC. This encodes CASSGEQGYTANVLTF.

The V and J genes are TRBV25-1 and TRBJ2-5; 10 bases are a match to TRBD1. Germline V gene lookup returns CDR1 MGHDK and CDR2 SYGVNS. The CDR3 has 15 amino acids. The trim removed 6 bases at V and 5 bases at J, leaving 9 bases unmatched. For the CDR3, the DNA is TGTGCCAGCAGCCGGGACAGGGGTGAGCGGGAGACCCAGTACTTC. Amino acid sequence: CASSRDRGERETQYF.

V is TRBV19 and J is TRBJ2-1, with D maybe TRBD1 (7 bases). This CDR3 is 15 amino acids long. From germline, CDR1 is LNHDA and CDR2 SQIVND (reference sequence). V was shortened by 3 bases and J by 1 base, with 10 bases between the two germline ends. The CDR3 DNA follows: TGTGCCAGTAGTATTGCAGGGGGGTCCTACAATGAGCAGTTCTTC. Protein sequence: CASSIAGGSYNEQFF.

The genes are TRBV7-2 and TRBJ2-1; no definite D call. The V end lost 4 bases, the J end lost 8 bases, and 6 bases lay between the germline ends. Germline-derived CDR1 and CDR2 are SGHTA and FQGNSA. The CDR3 extends over 11 amino acids. CDR3 amino acids: CASSSEYEQFF. The CDR3 DNA reads as TGTGCCAGCAGCTCGGAGTATGAGCAGTTCTTC.

The chain is built from TRBV6-1 and TRBJ2-7; D not certain. Trimming cost V 3 bases and J 2 bases, with 11 bases left between them. Germline lookup yields CDR1 MNHNS and CDR2 SASEGT. This CDR3 contains 14 residues. CDR3 DNA sequence: TGTGCCAGCAGTGAGGTTCCGCCTCCCTACGAGCAGTACTTC. Translating gives CASSEVPPPYEQYF.

The V call is TRBV6-1, the J call TRBJ1-1, with a possible D match to TRBD1 (5 bases). Trimming pared 3 bases from V and 4 bases from J, leaving 12 bases between. CDR1 and CDR2 from the germline V gene are MNHNS and SASEGT. The CDR3 covers 14 residues. CDR3 in amino acids: CASSEQGPGTEAFF. CDR3 DNA sequence: TGTGCCAGCAGTGAGCAGGGCCCTGGCACTGAAGCTTTCTTT.

This sequence joins TRBV10-2 and TRBJ1-5, with D unclear. The germline CDR1 and CDR2 sequences are WSHSY and SAAADI. Trimming removed 3 bases from V and 1 base from J, with 10 bases in between. CDR3 length: 15 residues. The CDR3 DNA is TGCGCCAGCAGTGACCACCGCGCCAGCAATCAGCCCCAGCATTTT. This gives the protein CASSDHRASNQPQHF.

V and J are TRBV5-4 and TRBJ2-3; possible D gene TRBD2, 5 bases. The CDR3 consists of 16 residues. Deletions cut 1 base from V and 0 bases from J, with 12 bases between. Germline CDR1 and CDR2: SGHNT and YYREEE (reference sequence). The CDR3 bases are TGTGCCAGCAGCTTGAATTTGGGAGCTAGCACAGATACGCAGTATTTT. It yields the protein CASSLNLGASTDTQYF.

The chain joins TRBV6-4 to TRBJ2-3, with 11 positions matching TRBD2. Trimming took 6 bases from V and 0 from J; bases not matched to a gene: 2. This CDR3 is built from 15 residues. Germline-derived CDR1 and CDR2 are MRHNA and SNTAGT. The DNA for the CDR3 is TGTGCCAGCAGCAGGACTAGCGGGAGCACAGATACGCAGTATTTT. This codes for CASSRTSGSTDTQYF.

This CDR3 is CSVGRGDTGRGIQYF. CDR3 bases: TGCAGCGTTGGGCGAGGGGACACCGGCCGGGGCATTCAGTACTTC. The chain carries TRBV29-1 and TRBJ2-4; the D gene is possibly TRBD1 (6 bases). V was trimmed by 4 bases and J by 9 bases, leaving 22 bases between them. Germline CDR1 reads SQVTM; CDR2 reads ANQGSEA. The CDR3 length is 15 residues.

Only one count was recorded for this clone. Germline is not matched at one junction end, which may reflect a read error. V is TRBV4-2 and J is TRBJ2-2, with D possibly being TRBD2 (5 bases). CDR3 length: 15 residues. Germline V CDR1 and CDR2: LGHNA, YNFKEQ. Here the CDR3 DNA reads TGTGCCAGCAAAGACCCAGCGGCGAACGCCGGGGAGCTGTTTTTT. Translation: CASKDPAANAGELFF.

The V and J genes are TRBV19 and TRBJ2-1; 7 nucleotides match TRBD2. The CDR3 consists of 16 residues. CDR1 and CDR2 from the germline V gene are LNHDA and SQIVND (reference sequence). With V trimmed by 2 bases and J by 3 bases, 7 bases remained unmatched. The CDR3 DNA follows: TGTGCCAGTAGTATACTGGGGCGGGAGCACTACAATGAGCAGTTCTTC. It yields the protein CASSILGREHYNEQFF.

J is TRBJ2-5 and V is TRBV6-5; 8 nucleotides agree with TRBD1. Germline lookup yields CDR1 MNHEY and CDR2 SVGAGI. After removal of 4 bases from V and 9 bases from J, the junction contained 7 bases not matched to a gene. The CDR3 covers 13 residues. CDR3 region: CASSLPGQVAQYF. CDR3 in DNA: TGTGCCAGCAGTTTACCGGGACAGGTTGCCCAGTACTTC.

The chain combines TRBV30 with TRBJ1-2, with D unclear. Germline V gene lookup returns CDR1 GTSNPN and CDR2 SVGIG (reference sequence). The ends were cut back, 3 bases at V and 13 bases at J, with 30 bases in the middle. CDR3 size: 16 residues. The CDR3, as DNA: TGTGCCTGGAGCGGACGCCGGGCCGCCCTCGGTAGGCCCCCCACCTTC. Translation: CAWSGRRAALGRPPTF.

CDR3 residues: CASSRDRGFNEQYF. The CDR3 DNA reads as TGTGCCAGCAGCAGGGACAGGGGGTTTAACGAGCAGTACTTC. The V call is TRBV7-3, the J call TRBJ2-7; TRBD1 agrees at 11 bases. This CDR3 region has 14 residues. J lost 5 bases, V lost 5 bases, and 5 bases had no gene match. CDR1 and CDR2 from the germline V gene are SGHTA and FQGTGA.

This clone was counted a few times. The chain has TRBV19 and TRBJ1-2; D remains ambiguous. Germline lookup yields CDR1 LNHDA and CDR2 SQIVND (reference sequence). This CDR3 is 11 amino acids long. Between the trimmed V and J ends, which lost 5 bases and 3 bases, there was a span of 4 bases. The DNA for the CDR3 is TGTGCCAGTAGTGCGGACTATGGCTACACCTTC. It is translated as CASSADYGYTF. The full variable domain, with the rest looked up from reference TRBV19 and TRBJ1-2, is DGGITQSPKYLFRKEGQNVTLSCEQNLNHDAMYWYRQDPGQGLRLIYYSQIVNDFQKGDIAEGYSVSREKKESFPLTVTSAQKNPTAFYLCASSADYGYTFGSGTRLTVV.

This chain uses TRBV30 with TRBJ1-2; possible D gene TRBD1, 6 bases. The V end lost 3 bases, the J end lost 7 bases, and 18 bases lay between the germline ends. Germline V gives CDR1 GTSNPN, CDR2 SVGIG (reference sequence). The CDR3 is 14 residues long. CDR3 protein: CAWRIQGLFSGYTF. The CDR3 DNA sequence: TGTGCCTGGAGAATACAGGGATTATTTTCTGGCTACACCTTC.

This clone came up once. This chain joins TRBV2 and TRBJ1-1, with D perhaps TRBD1 (6 bases). V gave up 6 bases and J gave up 3 bases, with 11 bases separating them. The CDR3 spans 13 residues. Germline assignment: CDR1 SNHLY and CDR2 FYNNEI. Here the CDR3 DNA reads TGTGCCAGCAGCGAACAGGGATACACTGAAGCTTTCTTT. Translation: CASSEQGYTEAFF.

The chain couples TRBV10-2 to TRBJ1-2; 10 positions agree with TRBD1. The trim removed 2 bases at V and 3 bases at J, leaving 6 bases unmatched. The CDR3 extends over 16 amino acids. The germline gives CDR1 WSHSY, CDR2 SAAADI. The CDR3 loop is CASSEGSGTGDYGYTF. CDR3 sequence (DNA): TGCGCCAGCAGTGAGGGGTCCGGGACAGGGGACTATGGCTACACCTTC.

The rearrangement uses TRBV29-1 and TRBJ2-3; no reliable D call. The CDR3 runs to 13 residues. Germline V lookup: CDR1 SQVTM, CDR2 ANQGSEA. The V end lost 4 bases, the J end lost 1 base, and 9 bases lay between the germline ends. The CDR3 sequence is CSVGGSRTDTQYF. In DNA, the CDR3 is TGCAGCGTTGGTGGCAGCCGCACAGATACGCAGTATTTT.

This sequence joins TRBV7-8 and TRBJ2-1; 9 bases fit TRBD2. After removal of 3 bases from V and 8 bases from J, the junction contained 11 bases not matched to a gene. The CDR3 runs to 16 residues. Germline assignment: CDR1 SGHVS and CDR2 FQNEAQ. The CDR3 region is CASSFPRGAGGHEQFF. For the CDR3, the DNA is TGTGCCAGCAGCTTCCCTCGAGGGGCGGGGGGGCATGAGCAGTTCTTC.

J is TRBJ1-1 and V is TRBV6-4; tentative D call: TRBD1 (5 bases). The CDR3 has 15 amino acids. CDR1 is MRHNA, CDR2 SNTAGT, per germline. Between the trimmed V and J ends, which lost 3 bases and 0 bases, there was a span of 11 bases. The chain's CDR3 is CASSEGAGMNTEAFF. The CDR3 DNA sequence: TGTGCCAGCAGTGAGGGAGCAGGGATGAACACTGAAGCTTTCTTT.

The chain combines TRBV11-3 with TRBJ1-2; 9 bases match TRBD1. The germline CDR1 and CDR2 sequences are SGHNT and YENEEA. The CDR3 length is 14 residues. The junction had 2 bases not matched to a gene; V was cut back by 4 bases and J by 2 bases. CDR3 protein: CASSSGQGNYGYTF. CDR3 bases: TGTGCCAGCAGCTCTGGACAGGGGAACTATGGCTACACCTTC. The full variable domain, in which reference TRBV11-3 and TRBJ1-2 provide the parts outside the CDR3, is EAGVVQSPRYKIIEKKQPVAFWCNPISGHNTLYWYLQNLGQGPELLIRYENEEAVDDSQLPKDRFSAERLKGVDSTLKIQPAELGDSAVYLCASSSGQGNYGYTFGSGTRLTVV.

This clone was seen more than once but under ten times. J is TRBJ2-3 and V is TRBV15, with 9 bases fitting TRBD2. The germline V gene encodes CDR1 LNHNV and CDR2 YYDKDF (reference sequence). The CDR3 runs to 15 residues. V shed 0 bases, J shed 4 bases, and the junction held 2 bases outside the gene matches. CDR3 region: CATSREGGGADTQYF. CDR3 DNA: TGTGCCACCAGCAGAGAGGGCGGGGGGGCAGATACGCAGTATTTT. The full variable domain, its missing parts supplied by reference TRBV15 and TRBJ2-3, is DAMVIQNPRYQVTQFGKPVTLSCSQTLNHNVMYWYQQKSSQAPKLLFHYYDKDFNNEADTPDNFQSRRPNTSFCFLDIRSPGLGDTAMYLCATSREGGGADTQYFGPGTRLTVL.

This chain links TRBV11-1 with TRBJ2-7; D gene unclear. Trimming removed 4 bases from V and 4 bases from J, with 8 bases in between. The CDR3 extends over 12 amino acids. In germline, CDR1 is SGHAT, CDR2 FQDESV (reference sequence). DNA for the CDR3: TGTGCCAGCAGCTCTTTCAGGTACGAGCAGTACTTC. Translation: CASSSFRYEQYF.

This chain uses TRBV9 with TRBJ1-4; D is possibly TRBD1 (6 bases). The CDR3 consists of 15 residues. The V and J ends lost 4 bases and 4 bases respectively, with 14 bases between them. Germline assignment: CDR1 SGDLS and CDR2 YYNGEE. The CDR3 here is CASSSRGGLNEKLFF. The CDR3 coding sequence is TGTGCCAGCAGCTCTCGTGGGGGGCTTAATGAAAAACTGTTTTTT.

CDR3: CASSSTYRGAASTNEKLFF. The DNA for the CDR3 is TGTGCCAGCAGCTCCACCTACAGGGGAGCCGCTTCAACTAATGAAAAACTGTTTTTT. The V gene is TRBV7-2, the J gene TRBJ1-4; 7 bases align to TRBD1. This CDR3 contains 19 residues. Germline V CDR1 and CDR2: SGHTA, FQGNSA. The J segment lost 0 bases and the V segment lost 4 bases, leaving 14 bases of the junction unmatched.

This chain links TRBV4-2 with TRBJ2-3; 12 bases map to TRBD2. V shed 4 bases, J shed 5 bases, and the junction held 4 bases outside the gene matches. CDR3 length: 15 residues. Germline-derived CDR1 and CDR2 are LGHNA and YNFKEQ. The chain's CDR3 is CASSRLAGGVDTQYF. The CDR3, as DNA: TGTGCCAGCAGCCGGCTAGCGGGGGGGGTAGATACGCAGTATTTT.

The V and J genes are TRBV7-9 and TRBJ1-2, with TRBD1 matching over 7 bases. J gave up 4 bases and V 4 bases, and 9 bases lay outside the gene matches. The CDR3 has 15 amino acids. Per the germline V gene, CDR1 is SEHNR and CDR2 is FQNEAQ (reference sequence). CDR3 protein: CASSSLGQESYGYTF. The CDR3, as DNA: TGTGCCAGCAGCTCTCTAGGACAGGAGAGCTATGGCTACACCTTC. Full variable domain (outside the CDR3, taken from reference TRBV7-9 and TRBJ1-2): DTGVSQNPRHKITKRGQNVTFRCDPISEHNRLYWYRQTLGQGPEFLTYFQNEAQLEKSRLLSDRFSAERPKGSFSTLEIQRTEQGDSAMYLCASSSLGQESYGYTFGSGTRLTVV.

This chain links TRBV7-6 with TRBJ2-5; D remains ambiguous. This CDR3 has 13 residues. Germline V gene sequence: CDR1 SGHVS, CDR2 FNYEAQ. V gave up 6 bases and J gave up 5 bases, with 13 bases separating them. The CDR3 protein is CASSPRPEETQYF. The CDR3 coding sequence is TGTGCCAGCAGTCCCCGCCCGGAGGAGACCCAGTACTTC.